This is a list of T cell receptor beta chains from one sample in a study of blood T cell repertoires in COVID-19. Libraries were prepared by immunoSEQ multiplex PCR; TCRdb keeps only in-frame clonotypes and omits some of them. Among roughly 280,000 clones listed, approximately 86% were seen once. The sample consisted of peripheral blood. These receptors all stem from a man aged 25 to 45 with active or convalescent COVID-19. Both conserved end residues are part of each CDR3. A D gene is named only where the DNA matches it firmly. Some rows have no size entry. The others give once, few or many, or a class for an expanded clone.

>TRBD1|NA|TRBV9|TRBJ1-2
TGTGCCAGCAGCTCACCGTCCGGGACAGACTATGGCTACACCTTC
CASSSPSGTDYGYTF
>NA|NA|TRBV30|TRBJ2-7
TGTGCCTGGAGTGTTGGCCCCTCCTACGAGCAGTACTTC
CAWSVGPSYEQYF
>TRBD1|NA|TRBV6-2/TRBV6-3|TRBJ2-1
TGTGCCAGCAGTGCGACAGGGACCTACAATGAGCAGTTCTTC
CASSATGTYNEQFF
>TRBD2|NA|TRBV4-1|TRBJ2-7
TGCGCCAGCAGCCAAGATACTAGCGCGACCTACGAGCAGTACTTC
CASSQDTSATYEQYF
>NA|NA|TRBV27|TRBJ2-4
TGTGCCAGCAGTTGGGGCAGGGAGGCCATTCAGTACTTC
CASSWGREAIQYF
>NA|NA|TRBV19|TRBJ1-2
TGTGCCAGTAGTCCCTCCTTTAGGGGGGGCCCGTATGGCTACACCTTC
CASSPSFRGGPYGYTF
>NA|NA|TRBV4-1|TRBJ2-1
TGCGCCAGCAGCCAAGATCAGGAGCGGATCTACAATGAGCAGTTCTTC
CASSQDQERIYNEQFF
>NA|few|TRBV6-5|TRBJ2-7
TGTGCCAGCAAGGGTTACCAGGGGTACTACGAGCAGTACTTC
CASKGYQGYYEQYF
>TRBD1|NA|TRBV19|TRBJ2-6
TGTGCCAGTAGTGATCCGACAGGGACCTCCTCTGGGGCCAACGTCCTGACTTTC
CASSDPTGTSSGANVLTF
>TRBD1|NA|TRBV7-6|TRBJ1-5
TGTGCCAGCAGCCCTGGGACAGCTAGCAATCAGCCCCAGCATTTT
CASSPGTASNQPQHF
>NA|NA|TRBV6-6|TRBJ1-6
TGTGCCAGCGGGGCGTATTCACCCCTCCACTTT
CASGAYSPLHF
>NA|NA|TRBV25-1|TRBJ2-5
TGTGCCACAGGAGGCGGGGGCCACCAAGAGACCCAGTACTTC
CATGGGGHQETQYF
>NA|NA|TRBV6-1|TRBJ1-1
TGTGCCAGCAGTGAAGAGGGGGAAACTGAAGCTTTCTTT
CASSEEGETEAFF
>TRBD1|NA|TRBV10-3|TRBJ1-5
TGTGCCATCAGTGAGGGACAGGGGTCCGATCAGCCCCAGCATTTT
CAISEGQGSDQPQHF
>TRBD1|once|TRBV6-1|TRBJ1-1
TGTGCCAGCAGTGAAGCCGGGACAGGGATCGTGAACACTGAAGCTTTCTTT
CASSEAGTGIVNTEAFF
>TRBD2|NA|TRBV4-2|TRBJ2-2
TGTGCCAGCAGCCAAAGCCCTGCTCTAGCGGGAAACACCGGGGAGCTGTTTTTT
CASSQSPALAGNTGELFF
>NA|NA|TRBV7-9|TRBJ2-2
TGTGCCAGCAGCCCAACGGCTCCTAGCACCGGGGAGCTGTTTTTT
CASSPTAPSTGELFF
>TRBD1|NA|TRBV2|TRBJ2-2
TGTGCCGGTTCGGACAGGGGCACCGGGGAGCTGTTTTTT
CAGSDRGTGELFF
>NA|NA|TRBV12-3/TRBV12-4|TRBJ1-4
TGTGCCAGCAGGGGTCAGGGTTTTGAAAAACTGTTTTTT
CASRGQGFEKLFF
>TRBD2|NA|TRBV6-5|TRBJ2-2
TGTGCCAGCCGACTAGCGGGGGTGAACACCGGGGAGCTGTTTTTT
CASRLAGVNTGELFF
>NA|NA|TRBV10-1|TRBJ2-1
TGCGCCAGCAGTGAGGGCTTCAGGCAGTTCTTC
CASSEGFRQFF
>TRBD1|once|TRBV6-5|TRBJ1-5
TGTGCCAGCAGCAGGACAGGGGGCAATCAGCCCCAGCATTTT
CASSRTGGNQPQHF
>NA|NA|TRBV6-1|TRBJ1-1
TGTGCCAGCAGTGATTTGGGGGCCGAGGACACTGAAGCTTTCTTT
CASSDLGAEDTEAFF
>TRBD2|NA|TRBV15|TRBJ2-3
TGTGCCACCAGCAGAGATGAGGGACTAGCGGTAACAGATACGCAGTATTTT
CATSRDEGLAVTDTQYF
>TRBD2|NA|TRBV18|TRBJ2-7
TGTGCCAGCTCACCACAACCGGGGGGCTCCTACGAGCAGTACTTC
CASSPQPGGSYEQYF
>NA|once|TRBV4-1|TRBJ2-3
TGCGCCAGCAGCCAAGAGACAGAAGGAAATTGGCAGTATTTT
CASSQETEGNWQYF
>NA|NA|TRBV6-5|TRBJ1-1
TGTGCCACCTTAAGCTCCCCGAACACTGAAGCTTTCTTT
CATLSSPNTEAFF
>TRBD2|NA|TRBV30|TRBJ2-1
TGTGCCTGGAGCGCCCAAGCGGGGAGACACAATGAGCAGTTCTTC
CAWSAQAGRHNEQFF
>TRBD1|NA|TRBV5-4|TRBJ1-3
TGTGCCAGCAGCTTGGGCCGGACAGGGGTGGGCGGAAACACCATATATTTT
CASSLGRTGVGGNTIYF
>NA|NA|TRBV7-8|TRBJ1-1
TGTGCCAGCAGCCTTATCAGGTTGATGAACACTGAAGCTTTCTTT
CASSLIRLMNTEAFF
>NA|NA|TRBV9|TRBJ1-1
TGTGCCAGCAGCGTAGGTTCAGGGAACACTGAAGCTTTCTTT
CASSVGSGNTEAFF
>NA|NA|TRBV24-1|TRBJ1-1
TGTGCCACCAGTGATTCCGGGGGGACTGAAGCTTTCTTT
CATSDSGGTEAFF
>NA|NA|TRBV27|TRBJ1-5
TGTGCCAGCAGTACCACGGGGGACAGCAATCAGCCCCAGCATTTT
CASSTTGDSNQPQHF
>NA|NA|TRBV6-5|TRBJ1-2
TGTGCCAGCACAAACAGGGCCTCCTACTATGGCTACACCTTC
CASTNRASYYGYTF
>TRBD1|NA|TRBV7-9|TRBJ1-2
TGTGCCAGCAGCGCTTACCGGGACAGGAACTATGGCTACACCTTC
CASSAYRDRNYGYTF
>NA|once|TRBV5-1|TRBJ1-1
TGCGCCAGCAGGGAAGGGGTAAGTGACACTGAAGCTTTCTTT
CASREGVSDTEAFF
>NA|NA|TRBV4-1|TRBJ2-1
TGCGCCAGCAGCCAAGACAGGGGGGTCTACAATGAGCAGTTCTTC
CASSQDRGVYNEQFF
>NA|NA|TRBV5-1|TRBJ1-1
TGCGCCAGCAGCTTAGGGGAGGGCAGGCGGGTGACTGAAGCTTTCTTT
CASSLGEGRRVTEAFF
>NA|NA|TRBV9|TRBJ2-7
TGTGCCAGCAGGCCAGGGAAGCAGTACTTC
CASRPGKQYF
>TRBD1|NA|TRBV7-7|TRBJ2-1
TGTGCCAGCAGCTTAGGTGGCACAGGGGTTTCTGAGCAGTTCTTC
CASSLGGTGVSEQFF
>TRBD1|NA|TRBV27|TRBJ1-5
TGTGCCAGCAGTCCCGGGACAGGGGGCGGATATAGCAATCAGCCCCAGCATTTT
CASSPGTGGGYSNQPQHF